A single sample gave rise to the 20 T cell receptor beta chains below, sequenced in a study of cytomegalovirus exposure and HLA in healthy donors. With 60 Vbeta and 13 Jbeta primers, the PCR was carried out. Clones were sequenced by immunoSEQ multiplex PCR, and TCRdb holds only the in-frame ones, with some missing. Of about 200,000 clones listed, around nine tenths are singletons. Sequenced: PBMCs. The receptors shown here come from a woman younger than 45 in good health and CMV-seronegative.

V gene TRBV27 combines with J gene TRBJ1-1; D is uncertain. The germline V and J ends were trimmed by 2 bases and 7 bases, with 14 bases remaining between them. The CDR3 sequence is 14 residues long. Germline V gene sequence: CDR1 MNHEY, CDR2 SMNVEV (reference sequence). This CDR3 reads CASSLVREGSEAFF. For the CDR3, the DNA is TGTGCCAGCAGTTTAGTCCGGGAAGGGAGTGAAGCTTTCTTT.

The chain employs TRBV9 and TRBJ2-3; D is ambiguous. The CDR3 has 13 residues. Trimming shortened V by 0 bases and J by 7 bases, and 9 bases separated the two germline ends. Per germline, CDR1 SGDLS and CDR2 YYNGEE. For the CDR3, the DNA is TGTGCCAGCAGCGTAGCTGGCCTTAATACGCAGTATTTT. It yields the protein CASSVAGLNTQYF.

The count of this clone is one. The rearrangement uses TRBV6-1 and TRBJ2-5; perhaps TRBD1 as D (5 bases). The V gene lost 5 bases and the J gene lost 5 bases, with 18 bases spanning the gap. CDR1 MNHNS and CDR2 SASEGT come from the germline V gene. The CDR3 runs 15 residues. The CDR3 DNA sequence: TGTGCCAGCAGTTGGACGGACACCCTGAGGGAGACCCAGTACTTC. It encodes CASSWTDTLRETQYF.

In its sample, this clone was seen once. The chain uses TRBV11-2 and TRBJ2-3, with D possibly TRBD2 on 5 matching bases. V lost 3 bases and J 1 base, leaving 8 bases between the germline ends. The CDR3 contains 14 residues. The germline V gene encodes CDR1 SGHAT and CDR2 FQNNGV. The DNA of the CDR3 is TGTGCCAGCAGCTTGCTCGGGGGCACAGATACGCAGTATTTT. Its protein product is CASSLLGGTDTQYF.

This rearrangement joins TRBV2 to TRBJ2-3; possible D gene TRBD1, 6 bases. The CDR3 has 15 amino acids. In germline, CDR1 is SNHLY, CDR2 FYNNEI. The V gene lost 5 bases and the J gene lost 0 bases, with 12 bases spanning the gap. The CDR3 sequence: CASSKQGTSTDTQYF. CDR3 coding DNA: TGTGCCAGCAGTAAACAGGGAACTAGCACAGATACGCAGTATTTT.

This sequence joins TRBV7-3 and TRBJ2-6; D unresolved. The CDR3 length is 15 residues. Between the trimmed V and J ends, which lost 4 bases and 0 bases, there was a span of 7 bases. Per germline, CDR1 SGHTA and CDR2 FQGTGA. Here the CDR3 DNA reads TGTGCCAGCAGCTACGACATCTCTGGGGCCAACGTCCTGACTTTC. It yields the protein CASSYDISGANVLTF.

CDR3 DNA sequence: TGTGCCAGCAGCAAAGACTCCTACCCGAGTACCGGGGAGCTGTTTTTT. Its translation: CASSKDSYPSTGELFF. This chain uses TRBV21-1 with TRBJ2-2; TRBD2 is taken as the D call from the table, unchecked against the DNA. TRBV21-1 corresponds to a pseudogene. The CDR3 consists of 16 residues.

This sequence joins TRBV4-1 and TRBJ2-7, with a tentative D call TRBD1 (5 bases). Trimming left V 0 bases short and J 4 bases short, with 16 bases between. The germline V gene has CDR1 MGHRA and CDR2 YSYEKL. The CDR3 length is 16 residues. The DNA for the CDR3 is TGCGCCAGCAGCCAAGATCTGGCAGGGAAAGGATACGAGCAGTACTTC. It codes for CASSQDLAGKGYEQYF.

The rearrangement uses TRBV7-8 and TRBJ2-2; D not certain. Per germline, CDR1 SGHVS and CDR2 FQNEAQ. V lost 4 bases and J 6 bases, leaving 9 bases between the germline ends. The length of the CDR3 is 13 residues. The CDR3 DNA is TGTGCCAGCAGCTCTTTAGATTCCGGGGAGCTGTTTTTT. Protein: CASSSLDSGELFF.

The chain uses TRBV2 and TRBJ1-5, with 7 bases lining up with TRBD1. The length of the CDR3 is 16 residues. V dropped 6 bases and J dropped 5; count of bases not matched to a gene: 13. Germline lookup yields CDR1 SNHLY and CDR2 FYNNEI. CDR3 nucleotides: TGTGCCAGCAGCGGGGACAGACAAGGCATAGATCAGCCCCAGCATTTT. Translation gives CASSGDRQGIDQPQHF.

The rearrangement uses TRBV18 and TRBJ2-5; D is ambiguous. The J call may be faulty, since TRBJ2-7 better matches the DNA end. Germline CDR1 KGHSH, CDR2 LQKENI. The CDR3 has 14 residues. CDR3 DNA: TGTGCCAGCTCACCATCCCCAGGCGACAACGAGCAGTACTTC. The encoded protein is CASSPSPGDNEQYF.

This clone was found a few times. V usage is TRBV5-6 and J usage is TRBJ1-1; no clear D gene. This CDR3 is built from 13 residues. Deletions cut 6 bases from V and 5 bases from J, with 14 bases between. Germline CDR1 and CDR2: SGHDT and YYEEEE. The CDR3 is CASTRSGLTEAFF. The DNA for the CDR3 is TGTGCCAGCACCCGGTCGGGTTTGACTGAAGCTTTCTTT.

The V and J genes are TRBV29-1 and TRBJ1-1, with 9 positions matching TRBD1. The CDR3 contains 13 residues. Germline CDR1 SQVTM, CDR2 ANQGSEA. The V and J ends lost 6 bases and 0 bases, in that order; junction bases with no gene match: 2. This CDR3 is CSVGTGLNTEAFF. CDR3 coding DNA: TGCAGCGTGGGGACAGGGTTGAACACTGAAGCTTTCTTT.

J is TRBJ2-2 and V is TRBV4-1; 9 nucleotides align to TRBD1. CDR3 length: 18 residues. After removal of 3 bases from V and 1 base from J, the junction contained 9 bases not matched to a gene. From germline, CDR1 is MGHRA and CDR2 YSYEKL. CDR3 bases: TGCGCCAGCAGCCAGGGGGGGACAGGGCGAAGGAACACCGGGGAGCTGTTTTTT. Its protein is CASSQGGTGRRNTGELFF.

CDR3 coding DNA: TGTGCCAGCAGTTTTCCCGGGGAGACCTACGAGCAGTACTTC. Translation: CASSFPGETYEQYF. This rearrangement joins TRBV28 to TRBJ2-7, with a weak D call TRBD2 (5 bases). CDR3 size: 14 residues. Trimming took off 3 bases at V and 2 bases at J, with 11 bases between the two ends. From germline, CDR1 is MDHEN and CDR2 SYDVKM.

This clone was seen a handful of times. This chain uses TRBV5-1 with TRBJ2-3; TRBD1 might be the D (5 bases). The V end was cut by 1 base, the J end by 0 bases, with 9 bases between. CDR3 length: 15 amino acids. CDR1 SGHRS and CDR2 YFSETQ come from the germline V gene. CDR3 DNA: TGCGCCAGCAGCTTGTTGGACACGAGCACAGATACGCAGTATTTT. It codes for CASSLLDTSTDTQYF.

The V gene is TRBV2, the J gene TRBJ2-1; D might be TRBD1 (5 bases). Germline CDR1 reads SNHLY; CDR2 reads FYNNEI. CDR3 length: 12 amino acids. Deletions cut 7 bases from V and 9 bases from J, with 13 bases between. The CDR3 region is CASTYTGIEQFF. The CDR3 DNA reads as TGTGCCAGCACTTATACAGGAATTGAGCAGTTCTTC. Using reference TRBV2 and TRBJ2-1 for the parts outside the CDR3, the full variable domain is EPEVTQTPSHQVTQMGQEVILRCVPISNHLYFYWYRQILGQKVEFLVSFYNNEISEKSEIFDDQFSVERPDGSNFTLKIRSTKLEDSAMYFCASTYTGIEQFFGPGTRLTVL.

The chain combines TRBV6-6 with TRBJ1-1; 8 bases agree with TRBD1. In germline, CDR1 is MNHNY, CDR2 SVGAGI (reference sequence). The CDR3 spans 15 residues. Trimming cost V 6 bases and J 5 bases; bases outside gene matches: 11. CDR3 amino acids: CASRGIQGEGTEAFF. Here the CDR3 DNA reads TGTGCCAGCAGGGGGATACAGGGGGAGGGGACTGAAGCTTTCTTT.

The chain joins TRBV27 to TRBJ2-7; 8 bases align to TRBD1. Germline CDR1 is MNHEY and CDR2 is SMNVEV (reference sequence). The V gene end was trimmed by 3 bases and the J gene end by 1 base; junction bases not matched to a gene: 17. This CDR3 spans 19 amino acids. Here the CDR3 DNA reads TGTGCCAGCAGTTTGTCGGACAGGGTATGGGTTTCTGGGTCCTACGAGCAGTACTTC. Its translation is CASSLSDRVWVSGSYEQYF.

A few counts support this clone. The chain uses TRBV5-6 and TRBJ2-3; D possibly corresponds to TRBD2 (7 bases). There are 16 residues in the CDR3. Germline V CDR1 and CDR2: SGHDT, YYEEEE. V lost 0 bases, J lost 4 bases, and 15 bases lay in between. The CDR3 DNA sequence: TGTGCCAGCAGCTTGGAGGGGGGGTCGCCAGCAGATACGCAGTATTTT. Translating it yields CASSLEGGSPADTQYF.